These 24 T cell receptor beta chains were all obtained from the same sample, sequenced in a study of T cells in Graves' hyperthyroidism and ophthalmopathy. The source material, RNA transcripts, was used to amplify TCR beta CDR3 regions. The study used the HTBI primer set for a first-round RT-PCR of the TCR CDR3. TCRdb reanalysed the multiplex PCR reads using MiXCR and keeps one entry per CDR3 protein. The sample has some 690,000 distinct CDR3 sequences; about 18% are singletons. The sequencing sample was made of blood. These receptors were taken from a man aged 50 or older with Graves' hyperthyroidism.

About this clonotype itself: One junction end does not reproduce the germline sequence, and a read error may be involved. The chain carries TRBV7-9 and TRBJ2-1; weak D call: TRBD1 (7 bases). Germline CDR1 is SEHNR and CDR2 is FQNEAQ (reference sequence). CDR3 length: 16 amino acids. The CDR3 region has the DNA TGTGCCAGCAGCTTAATCAGGGGGGCCGATTACAATGTGCAGTTCTTC. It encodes CASSLIRGADYNVQFF.

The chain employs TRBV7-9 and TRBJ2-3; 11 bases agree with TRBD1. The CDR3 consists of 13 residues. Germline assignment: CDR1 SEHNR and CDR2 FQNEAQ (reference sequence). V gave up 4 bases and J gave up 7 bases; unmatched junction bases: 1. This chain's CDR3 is CASSSDRGHTQYF. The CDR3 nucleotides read TGTGCCAGCAGCTCGGACAGGGGGCATACGCAGTATTTT.

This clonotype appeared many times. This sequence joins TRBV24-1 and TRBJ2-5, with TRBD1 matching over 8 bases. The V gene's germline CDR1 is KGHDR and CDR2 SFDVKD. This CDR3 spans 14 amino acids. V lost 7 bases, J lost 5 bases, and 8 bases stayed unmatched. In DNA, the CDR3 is TGTGCCACCAGGAGTCAGGGGGCGGGCGAGACCCAGTACTTC. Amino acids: CATRSQGAGETQYF.

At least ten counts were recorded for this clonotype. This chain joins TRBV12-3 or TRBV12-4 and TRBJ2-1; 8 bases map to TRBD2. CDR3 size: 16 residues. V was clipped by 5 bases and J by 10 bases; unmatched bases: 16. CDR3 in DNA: TGTGCCAGCAGTGACTACACTAGCGGAATGAAGAAGGAGCAGTTCTTC. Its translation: CASSDYTSGMKKEQFF.

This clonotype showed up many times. This CDR3 reads CASSHRQGQETQYF. Here the CDR3 DNA reads TGTGCCAGCAGTCACCGACAGGGCCAAGAGACCCAGTACTTC. The V and J genes are TRBV28 and TRBJ2-5, with 7 bases that match TRBD1. Losses at the gene ends were 5 bases for V and 1 base for J; bases not matched to a gene: 4. Germline lookup yields CDR1 MDHEN and CDR2 SYDVKM. The CDR3 loop spans 14 amino acids.

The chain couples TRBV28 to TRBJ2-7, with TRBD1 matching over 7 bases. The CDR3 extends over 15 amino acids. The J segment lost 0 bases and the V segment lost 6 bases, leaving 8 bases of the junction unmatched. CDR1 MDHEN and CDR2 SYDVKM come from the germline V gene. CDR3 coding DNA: TGTGCCAGCAGAAAAACAGGGGCGAGCTCCTACGAGCAGTACTTC. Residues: CASRKTGASSYEQYF.

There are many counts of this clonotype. The CDR3 bases are TGTGCCTGGAGCCCCGGGACAGCTGATGAAAAACTGTTTTTT. It translates to CAWSPGTADEKLFF. This chain connects TRBV30 to TRBJ1-4; TRBD1 matches 7 bases. Germline V gene data show CDR1 as GTSNPN and CDR2 as SVGIG (reference sequence). The CDR3 is 14 residues long. V shed 3 bases, J shed 6 bases, and the junction held 7 bases outside the gene matches.

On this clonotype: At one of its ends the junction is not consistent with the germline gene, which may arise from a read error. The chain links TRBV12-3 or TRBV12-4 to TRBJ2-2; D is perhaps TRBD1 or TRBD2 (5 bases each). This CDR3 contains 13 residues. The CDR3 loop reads CASSSGNTGELSF. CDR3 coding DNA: TGTGCCAGCAGTTCAGGGAACACCGGGGAGCTGTCTTTT.

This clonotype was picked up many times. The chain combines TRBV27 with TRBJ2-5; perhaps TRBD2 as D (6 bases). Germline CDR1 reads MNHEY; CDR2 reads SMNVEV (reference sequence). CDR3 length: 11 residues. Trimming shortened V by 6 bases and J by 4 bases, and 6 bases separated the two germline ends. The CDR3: CASRGGETQYF. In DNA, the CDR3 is TGTGCCAGCAGGGGGGGAGAGACCCAGTACTTC.

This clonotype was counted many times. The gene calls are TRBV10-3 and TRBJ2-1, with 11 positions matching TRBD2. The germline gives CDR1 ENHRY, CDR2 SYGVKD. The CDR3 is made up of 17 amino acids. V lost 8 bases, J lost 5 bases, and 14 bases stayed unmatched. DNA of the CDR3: TGTGCCATCGCCCCACACCCCGGGACTAGCGGCAACAATGAGCAGTTCTTC. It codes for CAIAPHPGTSGNNEQFF.

The CDR3 region has the DNA TGTGCCAGCAGCCCCCGGGCAGACCAATTCATCTACGAGCAGTACTTC. Protein sequence: CASSPRADQFIYEQYF. The V and J genes are TRBV11-2 and TRBJ2-7; D gene ambiguous. V lost 5 bases, J lost 3 bases, and 20 bases lay in between. The CDR3 length is 16 residues. The germline V gene encodes CDR1 SGHAT and CDR2 FQNNGV.

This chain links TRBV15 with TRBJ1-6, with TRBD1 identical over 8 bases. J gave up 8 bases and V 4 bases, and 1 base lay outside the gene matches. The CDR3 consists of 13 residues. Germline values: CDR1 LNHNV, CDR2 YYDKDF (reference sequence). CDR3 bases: TGTGCCACCAGCACGACAGGGGATTCACCCCTCCACTTT. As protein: CATSTTGDSPLHF.

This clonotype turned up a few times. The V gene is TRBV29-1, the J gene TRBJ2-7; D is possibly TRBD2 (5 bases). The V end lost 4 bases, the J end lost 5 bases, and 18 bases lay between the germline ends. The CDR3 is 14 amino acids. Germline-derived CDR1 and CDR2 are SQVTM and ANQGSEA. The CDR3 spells CSVGSWRAGDEQYF. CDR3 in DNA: TGCAGCGTTGGATCCTGGCGGGCAGGCGACGAGCAGTACTTC.

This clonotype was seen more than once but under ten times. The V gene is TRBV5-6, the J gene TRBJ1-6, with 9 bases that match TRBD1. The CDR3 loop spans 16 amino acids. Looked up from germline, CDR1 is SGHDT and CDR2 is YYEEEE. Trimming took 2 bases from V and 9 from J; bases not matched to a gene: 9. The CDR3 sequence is CASSLKQQGARSPLHF. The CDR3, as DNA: TGTGCCAGCAGCTTAAAACAACAGGGGGCTCGTTCACCCCTCCACTTT.

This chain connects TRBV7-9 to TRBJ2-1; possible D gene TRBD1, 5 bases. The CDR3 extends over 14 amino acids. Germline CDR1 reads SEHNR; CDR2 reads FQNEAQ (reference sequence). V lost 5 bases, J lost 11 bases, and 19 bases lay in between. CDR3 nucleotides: TGTGCCAGCAGCCCGCGCGGTCAGGGTTTGCAGCAGTTCTTC. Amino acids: CASSPRGQGLQQFF. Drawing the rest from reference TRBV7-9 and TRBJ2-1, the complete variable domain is DTGVSQNPRHKITKRGQNVTFRCDPISEHNRLYWYRQTLGQGPEFLTYFQNEAQLEKSRLLSDRFSAERPKGSFSTLEIQRTEQGDSAMYLCASSPRGQGLQQFFGPGTRLTVL.

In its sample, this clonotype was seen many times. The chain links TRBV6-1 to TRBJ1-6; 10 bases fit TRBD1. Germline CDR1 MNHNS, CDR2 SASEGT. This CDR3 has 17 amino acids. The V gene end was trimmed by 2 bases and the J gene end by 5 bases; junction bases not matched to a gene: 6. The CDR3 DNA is TGTGCCAGCAGTGAATCTTTGGACAGGGGGGATAATTCACCCCTCCACTTT. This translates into CASSESLDRGDNSPLHF.

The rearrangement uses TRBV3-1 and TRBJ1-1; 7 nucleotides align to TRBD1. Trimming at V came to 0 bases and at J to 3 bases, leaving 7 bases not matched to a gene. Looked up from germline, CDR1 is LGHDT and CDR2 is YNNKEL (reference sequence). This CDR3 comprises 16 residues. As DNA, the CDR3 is TGTGCCAGCAGCCAAGAAGGTCCAGGGGGGTACACTGAAGCTTTCTTT. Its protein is CASSQEGPGGYTEAFF. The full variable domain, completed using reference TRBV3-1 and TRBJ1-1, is DTAVSQTPKYLVTQMGNDKSIKCEQNLGHDTMYWYKQDSKKFLKIMFSYNNKELIINETVPNRFSPKSPDKAHLNLHINSLELGDSAVYFCASSQEGPGGYTEAFFGQGTRLTVV.

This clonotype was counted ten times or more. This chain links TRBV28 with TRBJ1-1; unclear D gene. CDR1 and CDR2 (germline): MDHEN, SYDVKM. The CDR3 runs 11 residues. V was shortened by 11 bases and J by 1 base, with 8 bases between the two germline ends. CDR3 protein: CAAEGNTEAFF. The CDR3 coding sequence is TGTGCCGCCGAGGGGAACACTGAAGCTTTCTTT.

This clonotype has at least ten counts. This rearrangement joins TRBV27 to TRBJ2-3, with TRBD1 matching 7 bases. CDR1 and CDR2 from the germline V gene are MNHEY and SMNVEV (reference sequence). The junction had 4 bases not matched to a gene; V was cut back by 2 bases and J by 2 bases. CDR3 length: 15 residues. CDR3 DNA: TGTGCCAGCAGTTTAAGGGACAGATCCACAGATACGCAGTATTTT. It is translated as CASSLRDRSTDTQYF.

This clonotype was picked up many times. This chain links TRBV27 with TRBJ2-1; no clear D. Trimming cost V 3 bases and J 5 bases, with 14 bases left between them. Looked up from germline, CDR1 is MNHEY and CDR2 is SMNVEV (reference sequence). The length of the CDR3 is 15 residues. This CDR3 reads CASSLVSTTNNEQFF. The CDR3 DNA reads TGTGCCAGCAGTTTGGTCAGCACGACAAACAATGAGCAGTTCTTC.

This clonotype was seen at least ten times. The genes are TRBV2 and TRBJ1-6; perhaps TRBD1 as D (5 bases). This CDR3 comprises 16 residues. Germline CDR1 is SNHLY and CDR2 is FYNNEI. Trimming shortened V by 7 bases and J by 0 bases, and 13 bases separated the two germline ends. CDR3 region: CASIPDTSSYNSPLHF. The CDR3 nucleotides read TGTGCCAGCATACCGGACACAAGCTCCTATAATTCACCCCTCCACTTT. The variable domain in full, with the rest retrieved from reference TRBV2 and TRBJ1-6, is EPEVTQTPSHQVTQMGQEVILRCVPISNHLYFYWYRQILGQKVEFLVSFYNNEISEKSEIFDDQFSVERPDGSNFTLKIRSTKLEDSAMYFCASIPDTSSYNSPLHFGNGTRLTVT.

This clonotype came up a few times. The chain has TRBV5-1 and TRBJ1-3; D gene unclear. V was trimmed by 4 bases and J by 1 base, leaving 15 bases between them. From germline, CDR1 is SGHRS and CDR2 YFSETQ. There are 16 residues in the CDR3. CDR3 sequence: CASSPMAVSSGNTIYF. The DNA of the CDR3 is TGCGCCAGCAGCCCAATGGCAGTAAGTTCTGGAAACACCATATATTTT.

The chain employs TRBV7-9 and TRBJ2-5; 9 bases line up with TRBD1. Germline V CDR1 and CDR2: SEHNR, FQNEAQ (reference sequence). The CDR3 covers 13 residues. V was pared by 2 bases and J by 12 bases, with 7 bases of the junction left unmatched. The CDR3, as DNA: TGTGCCAGCAGCTTAAAAGGAACAGGGGGCGAGTACTTC. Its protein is CASSLKGTGGEYF.

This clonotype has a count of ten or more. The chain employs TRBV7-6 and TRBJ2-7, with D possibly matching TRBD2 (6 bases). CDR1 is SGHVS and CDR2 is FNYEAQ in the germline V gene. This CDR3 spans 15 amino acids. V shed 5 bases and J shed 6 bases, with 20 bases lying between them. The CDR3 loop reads CASSARGTRAGEQYF. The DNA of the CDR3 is TGTGCCAGCAGCGCCCGGGGGACCAGGGCTGGCGAGCAGTACTTC.